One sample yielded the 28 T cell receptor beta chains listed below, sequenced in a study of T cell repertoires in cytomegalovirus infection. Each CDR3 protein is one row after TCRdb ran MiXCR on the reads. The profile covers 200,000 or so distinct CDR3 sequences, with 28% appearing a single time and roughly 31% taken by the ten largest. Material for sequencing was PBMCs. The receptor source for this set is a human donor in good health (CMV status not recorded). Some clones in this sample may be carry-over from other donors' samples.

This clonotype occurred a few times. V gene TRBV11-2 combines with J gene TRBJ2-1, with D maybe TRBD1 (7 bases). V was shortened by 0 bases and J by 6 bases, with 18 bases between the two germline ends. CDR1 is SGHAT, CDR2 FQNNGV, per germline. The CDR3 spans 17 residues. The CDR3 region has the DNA TGTGCCAGCAGCTTAGAGGCGGGGACAGCACCTATCAATGAGCAGTTCTTC. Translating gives CASSLEAGTAPINEQFF.

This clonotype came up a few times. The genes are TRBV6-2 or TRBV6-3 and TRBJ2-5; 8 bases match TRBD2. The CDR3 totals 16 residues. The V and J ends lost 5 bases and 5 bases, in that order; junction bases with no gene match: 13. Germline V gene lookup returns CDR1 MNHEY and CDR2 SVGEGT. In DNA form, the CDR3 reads TGTGCCAGCAGTAGGGTCGACTACGGCGGGGGGGAGACCCAGTACTTC. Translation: CASSRVDYGGGETQYF.

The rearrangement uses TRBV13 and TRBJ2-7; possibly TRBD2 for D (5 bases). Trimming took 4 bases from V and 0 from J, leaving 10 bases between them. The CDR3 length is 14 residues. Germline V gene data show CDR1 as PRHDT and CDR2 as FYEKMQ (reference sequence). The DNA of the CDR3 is TGTGCCAGCAGCTCCGGACTGAGCTCCTACGAGCAGTACTTC. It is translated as CASSSGLSSYEQYF.

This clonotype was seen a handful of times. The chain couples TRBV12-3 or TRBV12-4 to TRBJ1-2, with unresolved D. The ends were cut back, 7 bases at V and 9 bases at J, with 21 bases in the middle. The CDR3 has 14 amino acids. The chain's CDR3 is CASTLGETALSYTF. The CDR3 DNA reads TGTGCCAGCACCCTTGGCGAGACGGCGTTAAGCTACACCTTC.

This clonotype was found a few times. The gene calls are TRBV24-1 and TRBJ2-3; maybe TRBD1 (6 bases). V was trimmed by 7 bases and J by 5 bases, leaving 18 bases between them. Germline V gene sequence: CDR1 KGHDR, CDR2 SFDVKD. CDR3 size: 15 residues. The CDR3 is CATSKTGLAGDTQYF. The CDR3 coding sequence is TGTGCCACCAGCAAGACAGGTCTCGCCGGAGATACGCAGTATTTT.

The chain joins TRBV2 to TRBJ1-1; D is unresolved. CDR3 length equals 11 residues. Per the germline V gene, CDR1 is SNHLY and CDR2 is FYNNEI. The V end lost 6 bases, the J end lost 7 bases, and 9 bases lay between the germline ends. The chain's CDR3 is CASRGSFEAFF. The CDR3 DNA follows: TGTGCCAGCAGGGGGAGCTTTGAAGCTTTCTTT. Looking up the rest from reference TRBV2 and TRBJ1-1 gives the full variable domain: EPEVTQTPSHQVTQMGQEVILRCVPISNHLYFYWYRQILGQKVEFLVSFYNNEISEKSEIFDDQFSVERPDGSNFTLKIRSTKLEDSAMYFCASRGSFEAFFGQGTRLTVV.

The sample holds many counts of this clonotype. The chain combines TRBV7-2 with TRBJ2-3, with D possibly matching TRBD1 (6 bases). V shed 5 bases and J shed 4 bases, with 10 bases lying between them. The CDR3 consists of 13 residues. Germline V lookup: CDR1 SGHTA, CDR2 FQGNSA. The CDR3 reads CASSPPGADTQYF. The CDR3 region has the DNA TGTGCCAGCAGCCCCCCAGGGGCAGATACGCAGTATTTT.

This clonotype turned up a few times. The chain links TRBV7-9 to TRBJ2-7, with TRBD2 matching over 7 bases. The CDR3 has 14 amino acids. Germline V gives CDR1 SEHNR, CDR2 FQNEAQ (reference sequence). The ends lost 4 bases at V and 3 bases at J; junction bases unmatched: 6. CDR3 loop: CASSSQAGDYEQYF. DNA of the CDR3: TGTGCCAGCAGCTCACAGGCGGGGGACTACGAGCAGTACTTC.

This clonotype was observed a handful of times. The CDR3 sequence: CASGLPQQGAGELFF. CDR3 coding DNA: TGTGCTAGTGGTTTGCCGCAACAGGGGGCTGGGGAGCTGTTTTTT. This chain uses TRBV12-5 with TRBJ2-2; 9 nucleotides align to TRBD1. Trimming took 2 bases from V and 8 from J; bases not matched to a gene: 6. This CDR3 contains 15 residues. Germline assignment: CDR1 LGHNT and CDR2 FRNRAP.

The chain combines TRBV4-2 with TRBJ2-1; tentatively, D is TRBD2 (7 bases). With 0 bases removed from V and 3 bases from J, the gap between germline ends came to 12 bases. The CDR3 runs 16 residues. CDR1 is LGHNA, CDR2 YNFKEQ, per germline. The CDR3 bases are TGTGCCAGCAGCCAAGATTTGGGGGGGCACTACAATGAGCAGTTCTTC. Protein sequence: CASSQDLGGHYNEQFF.

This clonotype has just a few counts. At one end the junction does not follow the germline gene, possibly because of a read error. Here the CDR3 reads CASSQGDGIYGQYF. The CDR3 nucleotides read TGTGCCAGCAGCCAAGGGGACGGCATCTACGGGCAGTACTTC. The chain links TRBV14 to TRBJ2-7; tentatively, D is TRBD1 or TRBD2 (5 bases each). In germline, CDR1 is SGHDN, CDR2 FVKESK. The CDR3 has 14 residues.

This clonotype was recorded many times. The CDR3 reads CASSLPELREKLFF. The DNA for the CDR3 is TGTGCCAGCAGCTTACCCGAGCTTAGGGAAAAACTGTTTTTT. The gene calls are TRBV7-2 and TRBJ1-4; D is unclear. The CDR3 consists of 14 residues. The V end was cut by 2 bases, the J end by 8 bases, with 12 bases between. In germline, CDR1 is SGHTA, CDR2 FQGNSA.

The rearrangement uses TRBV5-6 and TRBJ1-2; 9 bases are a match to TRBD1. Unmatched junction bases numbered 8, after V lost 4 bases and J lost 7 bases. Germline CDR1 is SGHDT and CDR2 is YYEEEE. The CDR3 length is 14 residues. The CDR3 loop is CASSVGQGISGYTF. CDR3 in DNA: TGTGCCAGCAGCGTGGGACAGGGAATCTCTGGCTACACCTTC.

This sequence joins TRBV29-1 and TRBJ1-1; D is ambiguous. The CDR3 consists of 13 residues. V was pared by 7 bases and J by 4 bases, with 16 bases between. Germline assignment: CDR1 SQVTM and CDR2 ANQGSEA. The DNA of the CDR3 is TGCAGCGCTAGGATTGAGGTAGGCACTGAAGCTTTCTTT. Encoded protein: CSARIEVGTEAFF.

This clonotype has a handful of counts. The CDR3 reads CSASRTGTGKAFF. As DNA, the CDR3 is TGCAGTGCTTCTCGGACCGGGACAGGCAAAGCTTTCTTT. This rearrangement joins TRBV20-1 to TRBJ1-1, with 8 bases aligning to TRBD1. This CDR3 spans 13 amino acids. Germline assignment: CDR1 DFQATT and CDR2 SNEGSKA (reference sequence). The J segment lost 9 bases and the V segment lost 5 bases, leaving 11 bases of the junction unmatched.

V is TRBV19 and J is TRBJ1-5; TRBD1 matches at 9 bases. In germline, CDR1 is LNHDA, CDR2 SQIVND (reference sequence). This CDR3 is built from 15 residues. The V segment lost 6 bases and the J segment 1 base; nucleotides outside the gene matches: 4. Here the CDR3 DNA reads TGTGCCAGTAGGCCGGGACAGGGAAGCAATCAGCCCCAGCATTTT. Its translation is CASRPGQGSNQPQHF.

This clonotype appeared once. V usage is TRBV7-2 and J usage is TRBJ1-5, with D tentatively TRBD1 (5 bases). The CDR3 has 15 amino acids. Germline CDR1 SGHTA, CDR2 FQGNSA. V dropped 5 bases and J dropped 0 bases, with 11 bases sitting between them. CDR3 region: CASSPQTVSNQPQHF. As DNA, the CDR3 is TGTGCCAGCAGCCCGCAGACAGTTAGCAATCAGCCCCAGCATTTT. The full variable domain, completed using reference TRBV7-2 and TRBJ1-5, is GAGVSQSPSNKVTEKGKDVELRCDPISGHTALYWYRQSLGQGLEFLIYFQGNSAPDKSGLPSDRFSAERTGGSVSTLTIQRTQQEDSAVYLCASSPQTVSNQPQHFGDGTRLSIL.

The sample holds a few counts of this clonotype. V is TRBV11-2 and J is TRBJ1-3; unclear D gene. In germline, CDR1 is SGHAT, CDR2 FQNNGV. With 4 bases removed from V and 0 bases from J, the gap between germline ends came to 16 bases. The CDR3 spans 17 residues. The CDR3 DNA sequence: TGTGCCAGCAGCTACGGAGTGCGCCCAGACTCTGGAAACACCATATATTTT. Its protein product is CASSYGVRPDSGNTIYF.

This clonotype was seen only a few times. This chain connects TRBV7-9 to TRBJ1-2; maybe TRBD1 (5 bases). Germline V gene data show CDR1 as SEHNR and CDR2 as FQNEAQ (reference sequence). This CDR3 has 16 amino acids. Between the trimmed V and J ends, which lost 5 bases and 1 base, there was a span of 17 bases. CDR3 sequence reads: CASSVPDSIVNYGYTF. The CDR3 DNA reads TGTGCCAGCAGCGTCCCCGACAGCATAGTTAACTATGGCTACACCTTC.

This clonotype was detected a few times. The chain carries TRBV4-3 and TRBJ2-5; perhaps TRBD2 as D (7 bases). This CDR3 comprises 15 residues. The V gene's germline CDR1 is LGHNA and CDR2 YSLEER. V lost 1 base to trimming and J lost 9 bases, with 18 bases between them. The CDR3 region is CASSQVDGGSGAQYF. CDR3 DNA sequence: TGCGCCAGCAGCCAAGTAGACGGGGGGTCAGGGGCCCAGTACTTC.

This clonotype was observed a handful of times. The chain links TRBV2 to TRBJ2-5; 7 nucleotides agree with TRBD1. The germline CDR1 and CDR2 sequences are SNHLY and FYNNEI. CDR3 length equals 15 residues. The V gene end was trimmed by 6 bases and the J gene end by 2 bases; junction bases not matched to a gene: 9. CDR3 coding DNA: TGTGCCAGCAGCTCCACACAGGGGTATCAAGAGACCCAGTACTTC. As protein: CASSSTQGYQETQYF.

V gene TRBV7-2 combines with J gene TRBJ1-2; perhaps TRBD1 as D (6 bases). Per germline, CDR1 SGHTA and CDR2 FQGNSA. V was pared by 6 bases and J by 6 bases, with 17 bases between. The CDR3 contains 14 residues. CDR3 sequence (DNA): TGTGCCAGCAGTTCACCCTACAGGGACCATGGCTACACCTTC. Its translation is CASSSPYRDHGYTF.

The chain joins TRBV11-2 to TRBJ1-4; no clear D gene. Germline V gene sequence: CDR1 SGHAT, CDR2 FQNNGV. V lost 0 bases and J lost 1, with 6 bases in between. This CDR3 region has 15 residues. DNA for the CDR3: TGTGCCAGCAGCTTAGAAGGTCAAACTAATGAAAAACTGTTTTTT. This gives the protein CASSLEGQTNEKLFF.

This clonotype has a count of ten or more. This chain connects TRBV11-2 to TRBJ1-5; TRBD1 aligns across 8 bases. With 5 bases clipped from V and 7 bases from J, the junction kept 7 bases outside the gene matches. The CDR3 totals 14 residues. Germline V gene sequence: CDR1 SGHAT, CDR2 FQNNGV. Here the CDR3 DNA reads TGTGCCAGCAGCACAGGACAGGGCAGACAGCCCCAGCATTTT. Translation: CASSTGQGRQPQHF.

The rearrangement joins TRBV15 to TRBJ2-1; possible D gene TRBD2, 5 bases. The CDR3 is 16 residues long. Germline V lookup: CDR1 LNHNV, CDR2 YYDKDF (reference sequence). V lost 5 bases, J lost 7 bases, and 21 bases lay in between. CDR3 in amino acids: CATSDEGPSFGNEQFF. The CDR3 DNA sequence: TGTGCCACCAGCGACGAGGGTCCATCTTTCGGAAATGAGCAGTTCTTC.

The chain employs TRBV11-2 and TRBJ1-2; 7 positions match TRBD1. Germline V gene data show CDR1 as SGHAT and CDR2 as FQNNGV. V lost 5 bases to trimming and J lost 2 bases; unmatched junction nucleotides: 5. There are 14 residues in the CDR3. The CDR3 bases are TGTGCCAGCAGCCCGGACAGGCAGAACTATGGCTACACCTTC. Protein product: CASSPDRQNYGYTF.

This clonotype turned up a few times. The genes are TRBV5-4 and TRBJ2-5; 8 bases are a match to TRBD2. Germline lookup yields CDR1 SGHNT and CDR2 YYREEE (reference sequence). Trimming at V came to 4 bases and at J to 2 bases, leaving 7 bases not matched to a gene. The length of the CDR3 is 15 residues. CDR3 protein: CASSPGLAPQETQYF. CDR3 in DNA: TGTGCCAGCAGCCCAGGACTAGCCCCACAAGAGACCCAGTACTTC.

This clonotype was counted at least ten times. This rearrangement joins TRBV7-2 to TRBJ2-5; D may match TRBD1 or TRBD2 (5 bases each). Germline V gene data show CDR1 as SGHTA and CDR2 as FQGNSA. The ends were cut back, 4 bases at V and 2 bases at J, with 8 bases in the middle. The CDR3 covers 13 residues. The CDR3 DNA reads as TGTGCCAGCAGCTCGGGACCACAAGAGACCCAGTACTTC. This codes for CASSSGPQETQYF.